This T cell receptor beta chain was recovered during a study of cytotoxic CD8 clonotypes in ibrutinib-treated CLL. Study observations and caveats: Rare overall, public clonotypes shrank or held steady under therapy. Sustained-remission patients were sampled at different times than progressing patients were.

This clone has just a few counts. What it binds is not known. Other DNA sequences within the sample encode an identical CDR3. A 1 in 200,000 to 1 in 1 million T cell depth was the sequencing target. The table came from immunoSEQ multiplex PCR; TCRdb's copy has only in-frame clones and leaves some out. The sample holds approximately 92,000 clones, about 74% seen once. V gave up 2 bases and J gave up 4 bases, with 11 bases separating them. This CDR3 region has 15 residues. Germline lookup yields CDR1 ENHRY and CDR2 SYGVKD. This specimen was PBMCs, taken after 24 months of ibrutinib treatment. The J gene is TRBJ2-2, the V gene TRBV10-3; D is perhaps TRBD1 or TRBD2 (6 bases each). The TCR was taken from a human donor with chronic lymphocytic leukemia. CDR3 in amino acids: CAISERGAPTGELFF. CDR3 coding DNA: TGTGCCATCAGTGAGAGGGGGGCCCCCACCGGGGAGCTGTTTTTT.